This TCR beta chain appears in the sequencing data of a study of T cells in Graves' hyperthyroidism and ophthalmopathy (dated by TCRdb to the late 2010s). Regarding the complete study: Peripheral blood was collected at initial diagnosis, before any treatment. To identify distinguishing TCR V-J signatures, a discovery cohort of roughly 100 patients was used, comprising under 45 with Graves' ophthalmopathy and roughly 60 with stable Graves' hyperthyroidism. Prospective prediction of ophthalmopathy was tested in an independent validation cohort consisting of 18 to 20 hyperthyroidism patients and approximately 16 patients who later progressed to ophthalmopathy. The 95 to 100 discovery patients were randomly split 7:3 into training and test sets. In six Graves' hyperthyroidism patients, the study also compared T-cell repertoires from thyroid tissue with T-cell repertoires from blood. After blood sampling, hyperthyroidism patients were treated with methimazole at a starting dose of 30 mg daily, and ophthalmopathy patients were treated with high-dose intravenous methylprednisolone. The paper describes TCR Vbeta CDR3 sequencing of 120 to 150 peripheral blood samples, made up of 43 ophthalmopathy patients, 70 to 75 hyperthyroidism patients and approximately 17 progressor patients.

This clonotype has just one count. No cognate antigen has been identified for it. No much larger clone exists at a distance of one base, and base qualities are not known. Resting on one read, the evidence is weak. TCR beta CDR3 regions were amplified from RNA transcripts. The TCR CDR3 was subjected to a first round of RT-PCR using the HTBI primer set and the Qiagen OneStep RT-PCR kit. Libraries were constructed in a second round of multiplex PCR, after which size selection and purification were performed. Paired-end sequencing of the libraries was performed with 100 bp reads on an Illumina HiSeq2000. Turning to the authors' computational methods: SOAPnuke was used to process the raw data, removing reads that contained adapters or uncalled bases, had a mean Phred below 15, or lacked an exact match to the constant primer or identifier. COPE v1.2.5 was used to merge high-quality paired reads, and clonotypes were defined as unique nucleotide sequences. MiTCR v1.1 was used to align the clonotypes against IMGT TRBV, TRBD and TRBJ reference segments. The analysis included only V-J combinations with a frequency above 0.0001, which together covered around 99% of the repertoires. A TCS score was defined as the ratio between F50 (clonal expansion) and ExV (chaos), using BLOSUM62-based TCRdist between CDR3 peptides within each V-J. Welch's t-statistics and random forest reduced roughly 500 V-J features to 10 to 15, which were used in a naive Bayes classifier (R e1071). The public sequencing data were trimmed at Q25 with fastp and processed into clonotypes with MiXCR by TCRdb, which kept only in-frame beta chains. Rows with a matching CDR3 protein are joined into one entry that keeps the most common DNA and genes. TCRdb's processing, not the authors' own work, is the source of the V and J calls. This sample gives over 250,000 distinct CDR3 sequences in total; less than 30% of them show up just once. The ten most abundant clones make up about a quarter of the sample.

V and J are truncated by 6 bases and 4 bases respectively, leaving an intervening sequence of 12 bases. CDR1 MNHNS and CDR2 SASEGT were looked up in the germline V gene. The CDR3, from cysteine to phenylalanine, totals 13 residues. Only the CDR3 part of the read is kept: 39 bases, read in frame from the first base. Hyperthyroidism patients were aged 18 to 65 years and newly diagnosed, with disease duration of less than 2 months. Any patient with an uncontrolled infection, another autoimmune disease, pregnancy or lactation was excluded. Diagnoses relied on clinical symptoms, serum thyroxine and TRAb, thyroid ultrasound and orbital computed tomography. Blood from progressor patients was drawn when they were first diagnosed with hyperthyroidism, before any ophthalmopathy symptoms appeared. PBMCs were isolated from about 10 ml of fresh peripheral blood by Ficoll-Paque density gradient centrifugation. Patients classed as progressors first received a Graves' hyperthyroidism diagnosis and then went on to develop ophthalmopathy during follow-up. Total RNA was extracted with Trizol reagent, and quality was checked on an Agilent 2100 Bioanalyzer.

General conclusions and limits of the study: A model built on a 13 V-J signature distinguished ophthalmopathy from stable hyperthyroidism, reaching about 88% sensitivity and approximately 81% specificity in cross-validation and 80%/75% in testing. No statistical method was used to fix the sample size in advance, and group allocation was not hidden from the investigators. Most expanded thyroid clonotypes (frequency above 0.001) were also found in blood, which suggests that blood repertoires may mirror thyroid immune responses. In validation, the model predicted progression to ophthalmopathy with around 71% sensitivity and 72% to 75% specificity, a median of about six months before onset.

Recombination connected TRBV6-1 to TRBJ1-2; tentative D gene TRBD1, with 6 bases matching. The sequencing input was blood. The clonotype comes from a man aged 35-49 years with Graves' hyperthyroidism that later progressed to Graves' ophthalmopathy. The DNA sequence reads TGTGCCAGCAGACCCGGACAGAGCTATGGCTACACCTTC. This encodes CASRPGQSYGYTF.